Listed below are T cell receptor beta chains from one sample, sequenced in a study of blood T cell repertoires in COVID-19. Using immunoSEQ multiplex PCR, the repertoire was profiled, and TCRdb retains in-frame clones only, with some absent. This repertoire shows about half a million clones, 70% to 90% found once; its top ten account for approximately 2.9%. Sequenced material: peripheral blood. These receptors were taken from a human donor in a cohort sampled during active COVID-19. Each CDR3 is given with its conserved first and last residue. A D gene is named only where the DNA matches it firmly. A row's size may be missing; if present it is once, few, many or a size class.

d_call	clone_size	v_call	j_call	cdr3_aa	cdr3_nt
TRBD2	NA	TRBV6-2/TRBV6-3	TRBJ2-1	CASSYSGRARNEQFF	TGTGCCAGCAGCTATAGCGGGAGGGCAAGAAATGAGCAGTTCTTC
NA	NA	TRBV5-1	TRBJ1-1	CASSLTGRDTEAFF	TGCGCCAGCAGCTTAACGGGGAGGGACACTGAAGCTTTCTTT
NA	few	TRBV7-3	TRBJ2-5	CASSLLAGGETQYF	TGTGCCAGCAGCCTCCTAGCTGGTGGAGAGACCCAGTACTTC
TRBD1	NA	TRBV2	TRBJ2-2	CASSSDRGPNTGELFF	TGTGCCAGCAGTTCCGACAGGGGACCAAACACCGGGGAGCTGTTTTTT
NA	NA	TRBV5-1	TRBJ2-4	CASSLRPDSLGNIQYF	TGCGCCAGCAGCTTGAGGCCTGACAGCTTGGGAAACATTCAGTACTTC
TRBD1	NA	TRBV19	TRBJ1-3	CASSTRDRGRSGNTIYF	TGTGCCAGTAGTACCCGGGACAGGGGACGGTCTGGAAACACCATATATTTT
NA	NA	TRBV30	TRBJ1-2	CAWSAPAVYGYTF	TGTGCCTGGAGTGCCCCCGCGGTCTATGGCTACACCTTC
NA	NA	TRBV14	TRBJ1-1	CASSQALRGPMNTEAFF	TGTGCCAGCAGCCAAGCTTTAAGGGGTCCCATGAACACTGAAGCTTTCTTT
NA	NA	TRBV27	TRBJ2-2	CASSSNTGELFF	TGTGCCAGCAGTTCAAACACCGGGGAGCTGTTTTTT
TRBD1	NA	TRBV7-7	TRBJ2-2	CASGGTGETGELFF	TGTGCTAGCGGCGGGACAGGGGAAACCGGGGAGCTGTTTTTT
NA	many	TRBV7-2	TRBJ1-6	CASSLMGGNSPLHF	TGTGCCAGCAGCTTAATGGGGGGGAATTCACCCCTCCACTTT
TRBD1	NA	TRBV4-2	TRBJ1-6	CASSQTQGARNSPLHF	TGTGCCAGCAGCCAGACACAGGGGGCGCGGAATTCACCCCTCCACTTT